This T cell receptor (beta chain) appears in the sequencing data of a study of blood T cells in healthy people across ages. Next came a second PCR, run for about 6 to 11 cycles, which used a sample-barcoded 5' primer along with a J-beta primer mix. Tagging of each cDNA molecule was performed by a template-switch adaptor with 12 random nucleotides. TCRdb re-analysed the 5' RACE reads in MiXCR, keeping a single row per CDR3 protein. The sample includes hundreds of thousands of distinct CDR3 sequences, around 21% of them seen just once. This clonotype has more than one count but fewer than ten. Germline CDR1 ENHRY, CDR2 SYGVKD. Losses at the gene ends were 8 bases for V and 2 bases for J; bases not matched to a gene: 3. The CDR3 runs to 13 residues.

The sequence was collected from a man between 65 and 85 years old in good health. Sequencing was done on a sample of blood. This chain joins TRBV10-3 and TRBJ2-5; 9 nucleotides match TRBD2. CDR3: CAIAAGGQETQYF. The CDR3 bases are TGTGCCATCGCCGCGGGAGGGCAAGAGACCCAGTACTTC.